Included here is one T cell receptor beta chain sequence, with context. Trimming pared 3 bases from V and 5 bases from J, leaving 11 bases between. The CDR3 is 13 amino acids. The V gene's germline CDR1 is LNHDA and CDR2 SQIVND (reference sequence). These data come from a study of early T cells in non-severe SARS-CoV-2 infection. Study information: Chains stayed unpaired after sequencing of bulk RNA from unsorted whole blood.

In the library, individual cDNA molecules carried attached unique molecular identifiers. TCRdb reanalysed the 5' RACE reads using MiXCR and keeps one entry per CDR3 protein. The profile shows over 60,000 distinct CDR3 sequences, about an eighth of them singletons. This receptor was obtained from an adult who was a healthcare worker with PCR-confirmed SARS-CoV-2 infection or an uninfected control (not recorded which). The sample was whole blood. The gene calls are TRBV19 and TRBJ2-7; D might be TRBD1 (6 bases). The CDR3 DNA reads TGTGCCAGTAGTATCACAGGGCTCCACGAGCAGTACTTC. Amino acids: CASSITGLHEQYF.